The 5 T cell receptor beta chains in this list originate from one sample, sequenced in a study of identical twins. TCRdb independently ran MiXCR on the 5' RACE reads; one entry per CDR3 protein. The data contain a few hundred thousand distinct CDR3 sequences, approximately 17% of them singletons. The sequencing sample was made of naive T cells sorted from blood. These receptors were collected from a middle-aged man in good health.

V gene TRBV20-1 combines with J gene TRBJ2-5; TRBD2 matches 10 bases. Per germline, CDR1 DFQATT and CDR2 SNEGSKA (reference sequence). The length of the CDR3 is 13 residues. V lost 4 bases to trimming and J lost 2 bases; unmatched junction nucleotides: 1. The CDR3 region is CSAIAGGQETQYF. In DNA, the CDR3 is TGCAGTGCTATAGCGGGGGGACAAGAGACCCAGTACTTC.

The V gene is TRBV11-1, the J gene TRBJ2-2, with 8 positions matching TRBD1. The CDR3 totals 20 residues. From germline, CDR1 is SGHAT and CDR2 FQDESV (reference sequence). The ends lost 1 base at V and 0 bases at J; junction bases unmatched: 13. The CDR3 is CASSLGRPGTGYPNTGELFF. DNA for the CDR3: TGTGCCAGCAGCTTAGGTCGTCCCGGGACAGGATACCCGAACACCGGGGAGCTGTTTTTT.

This clonotype was recorded at least ten times. The gene calls are TRBV20-1 and TRBJ2-1; 11 bases are a match to TRBD2. This CDR3 is built from 16 residues. Germline CDR1 and CDR2: DFQATT and SNEGSKA (reference sequence). J was trimmed by 7 bases and V by 2 bases; bases with no gene match: 10. The chain's CDR3 is CSARKASGGIGNEQFF. The CDR3 DNA is TGCAGTGCTAGAAAGGCTAGCGGGGGGATTGGTAATGAGCAGTTCTTC.

Of note for this clonotype: The junction differs from germline at one of its ends, possibly a read error. CDR3 sequence: CAWSRGGTVGACF. CDR3 DNA sequence: TGTGCCTGGAGCCGCGGCGGGACAGTGGGAGCTTGTTTT. The V and J genes are TRBV30 and TRBJ1-1, with TRBD1 identical over 7 bases. This CDR3 has 13 amino acids. Germline V gene lookup returns CDR1 GTSNPN and CDR2 SVGIG (reference sequence).

This clonotype was detected a few times. The genes are TRBV10-3 and TRBJ1-1; D not resolved. The CDR3 is made up of 15 amino acids. Germline CDR1 and CDR2: ENHRY and SYGVKD. Trimming stripped 4 bases from V and 4 bases from J, with 16 bases between. CDR3 residues: CAISGGLGYATEAFF. Here the CDR3 DNA reads TGTGCCATCAGTGGGGGTTTAGGGTACGCCACTGAAGCTTTCTTT.